This is a list of T cell receptor beta chains from one sample in a study of a mutant IDH1 vaccine in newly diagnosed glioma. These receptors are not linked to any known antigen. Profiled with immunoSEQ multiplex PCR; TCRdb holds only in-frame clones, not every one. The sample has around 60,000 clones; around four fifths are singletons. The specimen comprised PBMCs, sampled from a glioma patient whose treatment included an IDH1 peptide vaccine. Source of these receptors: a man aged 25 to 40 with glioma. The CDR3 runs from the conserved cysteine through the conserved F or W.

12 | TRBJ1-1 | TRBV6-6 | CASSYSNPEAFF
13 | TRBJ1-1 | TRBV7-2 | CASSMQGYTEAFF
17 | TRBJ2-7 | TRBV15 | CATSREWSIGKSYEQYF
17 | TRBJ1-3 | TRBV25-1 | CASSEWRKGHSGNTIYF
14 | TRBJ1-2 | TRBV29-1 | CSVEGQGRAYGYTF
12 | TRBJ2-3 | TRBV7-6 | CASSLMEDTQYF
15 | . | TRBV6-6 | CASSYSGTAHYEQYF
15 | TRBJ1-2 | TRBV7-2 | CALYGRGQLPYGYTF
14 | TRBJ2-3 | TRBV2 | CASSEHTAGDTQYF
11 | TRBJ2-1 | TRBV18 | CASSSGTGWFF
15 | TRBJ1-5 | TRBV7-9 | CASSLGQGWNQPQHF
13 | TRBJ2-7 | TRBV4-1 | CASSQILGNEQYF
12 | TRBJ1-4 | TRBV4-2 | CASSVKGEKLFF
16 | TRBJ1-6 | TRBV9 | CASSEKKGSGNSPLHF
14 | TRBJ1-4 | TRBV29-1 | CSVELGQGTVKLFF
13 | TRBJ2-3 | TRBV5-4 | CASSHPTADTQYF
18 | TRBJ2-1 | TRBV11-3 | CASSLDPPGGAAYNEQFF
18 | TRBJ1-2 | TRBV4-1 | CASSQGRTAAYPNYGYTF
16 | TRBJ1-2 | TRBV4-2 | CASSQATVALNYGYTF
14 | TRBJ2-3 | TRBV6-4 | CASSEIVGTDTQYF
16 | TRBJ2-7 | TRBV7-9 | CASSPPDRGLSYEQYF
13 | TRBJ2-2 | TRBV19 | CASRLAGTGELFF
14 | TRBJ1-2 | TRBV13 | CASRRGGQAYGYTF
14 | TRBJ2-2 | TRBV5-1 | CASSQSTVSGELFF
15 | TRBJ2-5 | TRBV5-1 | CASSLEGGGAKTQYF
16 | TRBJ2-7 | TRBV28 | CASRSQGTYLSYEQYF
16 | TRBJ2-4 | TRBV6-5 | CASSYHYGGSKNIQYF
10 | TRBJ1-1 | TRBV2 | CASIREKAFF
15 | TRBJ1-5 | TRBV6-1 | CASSAASTYNQPQHF
15 | TRBJ2-7 | TRBV7-7 | CASSLFQGTSYEQYF
14 | TRBJ1-5 | TRBV18 | CASSPQGGNQPQHF
15 | TRBJ1-5 | TRBV5-1 | CATRPGPRNNQPQHF
16 | TRBJ2-2 | TRBV7-9 | CASSLVGGRRTGELFF
16 | TRBJ1-5 | TRBV4-1 | CASSQGTGAENQPQHF
15 | TRBJ2-3 | TRBV19 | CASSTPGTGTDTQYF
16 | TRBJ2-3 | TRBV18 | CASSTGQGTYTDTQYF
14 | TRBJ2-2 | TRBV27 | CASSLFGETGELFF
16 | TRBJ2-7 | TRBV4-1 | CASSQGETGYSYEQYF
16 | TRBJ2-7 | TRBV7-9 | CASSSYVTGRSYEQYF
13 | TRBJ2-1 | TRBV28 | CASSSRGYNEQFF
12 | TRBJ1-2 | TRBV6-1 | CASSGGVYGYTF
14 | TRBJ1-2 | TRBV14 | CASSKQGAGYGYTF
15 | TRBJ1-5 | TRBV2 | CASSELSGQHQPQHF
16 | TRBJ2-3 | TRBV5-1 | CASSLAEVAWADTQYF
11 | TRBJ1-2 | TRBV30 | CASSTGAGYTF